The next 2 T cell receptor beta chains were all read from a single sample in a study of shared clonotypes between healthy human individuals. Clones were sequenced by immunoSEQ multiplex PCR, and TCRdb holds only the in-frame ones, with some missing. The data show hundreds of thousands of clones, around 77% seen once. The sequenced sample was PBMCs. The receptors here all came from a woman between 40 and 50 years old in good health. Some clones in this sample may be carry-over from other donors' samples.

This sequence joins TRBV5-4 and TRBJ1-2; D is undetermined. The CDR3 extends over 14 amino acids. Trimming cost V 0 bases and J 4 bases, with 10 bases left between them. Germline-derived CDR1 and CDR2 are SGHNT and YYREEE (reference sequence). In nucleotides, the CDR3 is TGTGCCAGCAGCTTGGTCGGCAGCCCCTATGGCTACACCTTC. Residues: CASSLVGSPYGYTF.

In this sample, this clone turned up many times. J is TRBJ2-1 and V is TRBV4-2, with a weak D call TRBD2 (6 bases). V was clipped by 0 bases and J by 7 bases, with 13 bases between them. This CDR3 is built from 15 residues. Germline V lookup: CDR1 LGHNA, CDR2 YNFKEQ. CDR3 loop: CASSQERGRSNEQFF. The CDR3 DNA reads TGTGCCAGCAGCCAAGAGAGAGGGAGGAGTAATGAGCAGTTCTTC.